This TCR beta chain was sequenced for a study of regulatory T cells in long-lasting Graves disease. Documented time point: persistent/refractory GD, antithyroid drugs over 5 years with positive TRAb. Generation of the TCR library employed RNA extracted from PBMCs. This clonotype came up many times. Library construction for TCR beta used iRepertoire HTBI primers and Arm-PCR of CDR3 regions. TCRdb reprocessed the multiplex PCR reads via MiXCR and lists one record per CDR3 protein. The table shows under 450,000 distinct CDR3 sequences, with around 23% occurring only once. The CDR3 is made up of 16 amino acids. V was cut by 6 bases and J by 0 bases, with 12 bases left in between. The V gene's germline CDR1 is SGHAT and CDR2 FQNNGV.

This clonotype originated in a woman aged 40 to 49 with Graves disease. This chain joins TRBV11-2 and TRBJ2-6; D not resolved. Material: peripheral blood mononuclear cells (PBMCs), obtained when the disease was refractory, from a patient treated with antithyroid drugs. CDR3 residues: CASRSLTASGANVLTF. The DNA of the CDR3 is TGTGCCAGCAGATCTCTTACGGCCTCTGGGGCCAACGTCCTGACTTTC.